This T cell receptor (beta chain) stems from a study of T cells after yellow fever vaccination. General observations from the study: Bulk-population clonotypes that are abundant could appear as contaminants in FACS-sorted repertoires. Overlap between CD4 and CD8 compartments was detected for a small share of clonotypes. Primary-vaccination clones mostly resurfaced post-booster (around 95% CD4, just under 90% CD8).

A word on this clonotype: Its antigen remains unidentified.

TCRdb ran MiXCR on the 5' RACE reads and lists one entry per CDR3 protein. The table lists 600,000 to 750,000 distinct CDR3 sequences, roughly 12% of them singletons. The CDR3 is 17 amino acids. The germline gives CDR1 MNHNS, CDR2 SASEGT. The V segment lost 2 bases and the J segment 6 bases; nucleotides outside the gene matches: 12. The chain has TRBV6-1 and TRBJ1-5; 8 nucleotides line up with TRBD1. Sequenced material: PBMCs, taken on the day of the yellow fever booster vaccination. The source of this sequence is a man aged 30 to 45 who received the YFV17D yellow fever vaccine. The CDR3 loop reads CASSERGRTGNPQPQHF. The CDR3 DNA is TGTGCCAGCAGTGAACGTGGTCGGACAGGGAACCCTCAGCCCCAGCATTTT.